This T cell receptor beta chain came from a study of cytomegalovirus exposure and HLA in healthy donors. Study results and caveats: Earlier analysis looked at TCR beta V segments, and most were productive about 90% or about 30% of the time. The study flagged some 170 TCR beta chains as cytomegalovirus-associated.

CDR3 length: 12 amino acids. CDR1 MDHEN and CDR2 SYDVKM come from the germline V gene. In the PCR, 60 Vbeta and 13 Jbeta primers were used. Produced via immunoSEQ multiplex PCR; TCRdb's table is partial and in-frame only. The table includes around 130,000 clones, 80% detected once. About this clone: Its antigen is currently unknown.

V usage is TRBV28 and J usage is TRBJ1-5, with D possibly matching TRBD1 (5 bases). The specimen sequenced was PBMCs. The receptor comes from a man aged 40-49 years in good health and CMV-seronegative. CDR3 nucleotides: TGTAATACGGGGGAGGGCGGACAGCCCCAGCATTTT. Translating it yields CNTGEGGQPQHF.